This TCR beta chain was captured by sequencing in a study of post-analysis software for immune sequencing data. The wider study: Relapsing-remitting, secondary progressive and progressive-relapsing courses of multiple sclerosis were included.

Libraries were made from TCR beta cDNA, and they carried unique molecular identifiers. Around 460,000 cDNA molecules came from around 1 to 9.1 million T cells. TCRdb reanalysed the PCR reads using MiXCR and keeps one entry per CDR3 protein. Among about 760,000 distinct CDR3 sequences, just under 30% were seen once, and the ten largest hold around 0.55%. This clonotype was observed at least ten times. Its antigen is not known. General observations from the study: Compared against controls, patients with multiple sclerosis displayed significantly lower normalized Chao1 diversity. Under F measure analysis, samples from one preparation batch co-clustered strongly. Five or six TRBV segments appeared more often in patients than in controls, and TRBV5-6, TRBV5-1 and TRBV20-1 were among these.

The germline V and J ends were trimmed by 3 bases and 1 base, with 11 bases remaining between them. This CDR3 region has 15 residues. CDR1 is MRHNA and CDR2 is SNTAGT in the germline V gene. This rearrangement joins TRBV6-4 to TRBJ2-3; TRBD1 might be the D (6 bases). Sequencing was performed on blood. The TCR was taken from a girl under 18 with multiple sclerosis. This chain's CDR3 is CASSDDAGGTDTQYF. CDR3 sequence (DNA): TGTGCCAGCAGTGATGATGCAGGGGGCACAGATACGCAGTATTTT.